The 10 T cell receptor beta chains reported below all come from one sample, sequenced in a study of T cells after yellow fever vaccination. TCRdb itself ran the 5' RACE reads through MiXCR, one entry per CDR3 protein. The table lists about 120,000 distinct CDR3 sequences, about 7.8% of them singletons, with over 2.5% in the top ten. Here the sequenced sample was CD4+ T cells sorted from PBMCs, taken roughly seven weeks after the first yellow fever vaccination. Receptor source: a young man who received the YFV17D yellow fever vaccine.

This clonotype occurred many times. The chain carries TRBV5-1 and TRBJ2-4; D perhaps matches TRBD1 (6 bases). The CDR3 length is 15 residues. Germline V gene data show CDR1 as SGHRS and CDR2 as YFSETQ. V dropped 3 bases and J dropped 13 bases, with 23 bases sitting between them. CDR3 protein: CASSSNTGTLESQYF. The CDR3 DNA reads as TGCGCCAGCAGCTCGAACACCGGGACATTAGAAAGCCAGTACTTC.

In its sample, this clonotype was seen a few times. The rearrangement uses TRBV7-2 and TRBJ1-2, with D unresolved. V was shortened by 4 bases and J by 7 bases, with 7 bases between the two germline ends. The CDR3 has 11 residues. Germline assignment: CDR1 SGHTA and CDR2 FQGNSA. The CDR3 bases are TGTGCCAGCAGCTCCCTTGGTGGCTACACCTTC. Its translation is CASSSLGGYTF.

The sample holds many counts of this clonotype. The rearrangement joins TRBV4-1 to TRBJ2-3; 8 bases are a match to TRBD2. There are 16 residues in the CDR3. Trimming at V came to 2 bases and at J to 0 bases, leaving 4 bases not matched to a gene. Germline-derived CDR1 and CDR2 are MGHRA and YSYEKL. The CDR3 region is CASSQTSGASTDTQYF. CDR3 nucleotides: TGCGCCAGCAGCCAAACTAGCGGAGCTAGCACAGATACGCAGTATTTT.

This clonotype came up many times. V and J are TRBV11-3 and TRBJ2-1, with 7 positions matching TRBD2. The CDR3 contains 13 residues. Germline assignment: CDR1 SGHNT and CDR2 YENEEA. Trimming removed 5 bases from V and 5 bases from J; junction bases left unmatched: 3. CDR3 residues: CASSRGLNNEQFF. CDR3 DNA: TGTGCCAGCAGCCGGGGACTAAACAATGAGCAGTTCTTC.

A word on this clonotype: One base away lies a much larger clone, so this may be a sequencing read error. CDR3 sequence: CASRYTGGTSYEQYF. The DNA of the CDR3 is TGTGCCAGCAGGTATACAGGGGGCACTTCCTACGAGCAGTACTTC. V gene TRBV7-8 combines with J gene TRBJ2-7, with 9 positions matching TRBD1. The ends lost 6 bases at V and 1 base at J; junction bases unmatched: 7. This CDR3 comprises 15 residues. Germline CDR1 SGHVS, CDR2 FQNEAQ. Supplemented by reference TRBV7-8 and TRBJ2-7, the full variable domain reads GAGVSQSPRYKVAKRGQDVALRCDPISGHVSLFWYQQALGQGPEFLTYFQNEAQLDKSGLPSDRFFAERPEGSVSTLKIQRTQQEDSAVYLCASRYTGGTSYEQYFGPGTRLTVT.

In its sample, this clonotype was seen many times. V and J are TRBV28 and TRBJ2-2; 9 bases agree with TRBD1. With 8 bases clipped from V and 4 bases from J, the junction kept 14 bases outside the gene matches. This CDR3 region has 17 residues. The germline V gene has CDR1 MDHEN and CDR2 SYDVKM. The CDR3 region is CASSRLTGGGGTGELFF. The DNA of the CDR3 is TGTGCCAGCTCGCGACTTACAGGGGGCGGAGGCACCGGGGAGCTGTTTTTT. The variable domain in full, with the rest retrieved from reference TRBV28 and TRBJ2-2, is DVKVTQSSRYLVKRTGEKVFLECVQDMDHENMFWYRQDPGLGLRLIYFSYDVKMKEKGDIPEGYSVSREKKERFSLILESASTNQTSMYLCASSRLTGGGGTGELFFGEGSRLTVL.

In this sample, this clonotype turned up many times. The chain couples TRBV30 to TRBJ1-1; no clear D. Trimming cost V 0 bases and J 3 bases, with 8 bases left between them. CDR1 GTSNPN and CDR2 SVGIG come from the germline V gene (reference sequence). The CDR3 consists of 13 residues. The CDR3 sequence: CAWSVNRYTEAFF. The CDR3 DNA reads TGTGCCTGGAGTGTCAACCGATACACTGAAGCTTTCTTT.

This clonotype was seen ten or more times. This chain uses TRBV12-3 or TRBV12-4 with TRBJ1-5, with TRBD1 matching over 7 bases. The V gene end was trimmed by 6 bases and the J gene end by 1 base; junction bases not matched to a gene: 6. The CDR3 consists of 15 residues. This CDR3 reads CASRIGTASNQPQHF. The DNA of the CDR3 is TGTGCCAGCAGGATCGGGACAGCCAGCAATCAGCCCCAGCATTTT.

The table lists this clonotype with a count of one. With a much larger clone just one base away, this may be a read error. The chain has TRBV5-1 and TRBJ1-6; 8 nucleotides line up with TRBD1. This CDR3 is 16 amino acids long. CDR1 is SGHRS and CDR2 is YFSETQ in the germline V gene. CDR3 nucleotides: TGCGCCAGCAGCTTGGGACAGGGGTCCAAAGACTCACCCCTCTACTTT. This translates into CASSLGQGSKDSPLYF.

This clonotype was observed at least ten times. The chain combines TRBV12-3 or TRBV12-4 with TRBJ1-3; D possibly corresponds to TRBD1 (5 bases). Trimming pared 5 bases from V and 4 bases from J, leaving 6 bases between. The CDR3 is made up of 12 amino acids. CDR3 region: CASSKGGNTIYF. The CDR3 DNA sequence: TGTGCCAGCAGTAAGGGGGGAAACACCATATATTTT.